These T cell receptor beta chains were read from a single sample in a study of T cell changes during pregnancy in multiple sclerosis. Sequencing was performed with immunoSEQ multiplex PCR; in TCRdb, only in-frame clones are kept and a portion is missing. Of about 38,000 clones listed, approximately 94% were seen once; the top ten hold around 0.37%. Sequenced material: CD4+ T cells from peripheral blood mononuclear cells, taken in the second trimester of pregnancy. These receptors came from a female donor with multiple sclerosis, enrolled in a pregnancy study. Both conserved end residues are part of each CDR3. Fields, in order: V gene, D gene, clone size, CDR3 length, J gene, CDR3 DNA, CDR3 protein. The D gene is left open where the match is weak. Rows may omit the clone size; those that give it use once, few, many or a size class.

V gene: TRBV9
D gene: NA
clone size: NA
CDR3 length: 16
J gene: TRBJ2-7
CDR3 DNA: TGTGCCAGCAGCCCCCGGGCGGAGGGGGCCGGGTACGAGCAGTACTTC
CDR3 protein: CASSPRAEGAGYEQYF

V gene: TRBV10-3
D gene: NA
clone size: NA
CDR3 length: 15
J gene: TRBJ1-1
CDR3 DNA: TGTGCCATCAGTGAGTCTTCAGGCCCGAGCACTGAAGCTTTCTTT
CDR3 protein: CAISESSGPSTEAFF

V gene: TRBV6-5
D gene: TRBD2
clone size: NA
CDR3 length: 15
J gene: TRBJ2-1
CDR3 DNA: TGTGCCAGCAGTTACTCGAGACTAGCGGGCAATGAGCAGTTCTTC
CDR3 protein: CASSYSRLAGNEQFF

V gene: TRBV6-4
D gene: TRBD1
clone size: NA
CDR3 length: 15
J gene: TRBJ2-1
CDR3 DNA: TGTGCCAGCAGTCAGGGACAGAGCTCCTACAATGAGCAGTTCTTC
CDR3 protein: CASSQGQSSYNEQFF

V gene: TRBV7-7
D gene: TRBD2
clone size: NA
CDR3 length: 16
J gene: TRBJ2-1
CDR3 DNA: TGTGCCAGCAGCCCCGGGAGGGGGAGTGGATCGGGTGAGCAGTTCTTC
CDR3 protein: CASSPGRGSGSGEQFF

V gene: TRBV27
D gene: NA
clone size: once
CDR3 length: 13
J gene: TRBJ1-2
CDR3 DNA: TGTGCCAGCAGTTTACGGGAGGGCTATGGCTACACCTTC
CDR3 protein: CASSLREGYGYTF

V gene: TRBV9
D gene: TRBD1
clone size: NA
CDR3 length: 16
J gene: TRBJ2-5
CDR3 DNA: TGTGCCAGCAGCGCCGACGACAGGGGAGGAGAAGAGACCCAGTACTTC
CDR3 protein: CASSADDRGGEETQYF

V gene: TRBV14
D gene: NA
clone size: NA
CDR3 length: 15
J gene: TRBJ2-1
CDR3 DNA: TGTGCCAGCAGCCAAGATTTGAACAGGTACAATGAGCAGTTCTTC
CDR3 protein: CASSQDLNRYNEQFF

V gene: TRBV6-5
D gene: NA
clone size: NA
CDR3 length: 15
J gene: TRBJ2-5
CDR3 DNA: TGTGCCAGCAGTTACTCCGGCAGGGATCAAGAGACCCAGTACTTC
CDR3 protein: CASSYSGRDQETQYF

V gene: TRBV11-2
D gene: TRBD1
clone size: NA
CDR3 length: 20
J gene: TRBJ2-7
CDR3 DNA: TGTGCCAGCAGCTTAGACAGACCCTCATTTCCGGGACAGCCAGAGCACGAGCAGTACTTC
CDR3 protein: CASSLDRPSFPGQPEHEQYF

V gene: TRBV5-1
D gene: TRBD1
clone size: NA
CDR3 length: 14
J gene: TRBJ1-1
CDR3 DNA: TGCGCCAGCAGCTTCATACAGGGGGCAGGTGAAGCTTTCTTT
CDR3 protein: CASSFIQGAGEAFF

V gene: TRBV5-4
D gene: NA
clone size: NA
CDR3 length: 15
J gene: TRBJ2-7
CDR3 DNA: TGTGCCAGCAGCACAGACAGCAAATATAGCTACGAGCAGTACTTC
CDR3 protein: CASSTDSKYSYEQYF

V gene: TRBV11-2
D gene: TRBD1
clone size: NA
CDR3 length: 19
J gene: TRBJ2-1
CDR3 DNA: TGTGCCAGCAGGTCTCCGGGACAGGGGGCTAGCGGAACCTACAATGAGCAGTTCTTC
CDR3 protein: CASRSPGQGASGTYNEQFF

V gene: TRBV5-1
D gene: NA
clone size: NA
CDR3 length: 15
J gene: TRBJ1-1
CDR3 DNA: TGCGCCAGCAGCGTCAAAGCGGGGATGAACACTGAAGCTTTCTTT
CDR3 protein: CASSVKAGMNTEAFF

V gene: TRBV28
D gene: NA
clone size: NA
CDR3 length: 14
J gene: TRBJ1-5
CDR3 DNA: TGTGCCAGCAGTTTCCCGGACAGATATCAGCCCCAGCATTTT
CDR3 protein: CASSFPDRYQPQHF

V gene: TRBV28
D gene: TRBD2
clone size: NA
CDR3 length: 15
J gene: TRBJ2-3
CDR3 DNA: TGTGCCAGCAGCGTCACTAGCGGGGGCACAGATACGCAGTATTTT
CDR3 protein: CASSVTSGGTDTQYF

V gene: TRBV7-9
D gene: NA
clone size: NA
CDR3 length: 10
J gene: TRBJ2-1
CDR3 DNA: TGTGCCAGCAGCAATTCCGGGCAGTTCTTC
CDR3 protein: CASSNSGQFF

V gene: TRBV19
D gene: NA
clone size: NA
CDR3 length: 13
J gene: TRBJ2-5
CDR3 DNA: TGTGCCAGTAGTATAGACAGGCAAGAGACCCAGTACTTC
CDR3 protein: CASSIDRQETQYF

V gene: TRBV7-9
D gene: NA
clone size: NA
CDR3 length: 12
J gene: TRBJ2-5
CDR3 DNA: TGTGCCAGCAGTCGGGTACAAGAGACCCAGTACTTC
CDR3 protein: CASSRVQETQYF

V gene: TRBV18
D gene: NA
clone size: NA
CDR3 length: 15
J gene: TRBJ2-2
CDR3 DNA: TGTGCCAGCTCACCACGAGGGAGAAACACCGGGGAGCTGTTTTTT
CDR3 protein: CASSPRGRNTGELFF

V gene: TRBV5-6
D gene: NA
clone size: NA
CDR3 length: 14
J gene: TRBJ1-3
CDR3 DNA: TGTGCCAGCAGTGAAACAGGGTTCGGAAACACCATATATTTT
CDR3 protein: CASSETGFGNTIYF

V gene: TRBV6-1
D gene: TRBD1
clone size: NA
CDR3 length: 14
J gene: TRBJ1-1
CDR3 DNA: TGTGCCAGCAGTGCGGACAGGGGGAACACTGAAGCTTTCTTT
CDR3 protein: CASSADRGNTEAFF

V gene: TRBV18
D gene: TRBD1
clone size: NA
CDR3 length: 14
J gene: TRBJ2-5
CDR3 DNA: TGTGCCAGCTCGCGTAGGACAGGGGAGAGGATCCAGTACTTC
CDR3 protein: CASSRRTGERIQYF

V gene: TRBV2
D gene: TRBD1
clone size: NA
CDR3 length: 14
J gene: TRBJ2-7
CDR3 DNA: TGTGCCAGCAGGCGCCCAGGGGGCGGGTACGAGCAGTACTTC
CDR3 protein: CASRRPGGGYEQYF

V gene: TRBV29-1
D gene: NA
clone size: medium-sized
CDR3 length: 10
J gene: TRBJ1-1
CDR3 DNA: TGCAGCGTCAAGAACACTGAAGCTTTCTTT
CDR3 protein: CSVKNTEAFF

V gene: TRBV18
D gene: TRBD1
clone size: NA
CDR3 length: 16
J gene: TRBJ1-5
CDR3 DNA: TGTGCCAGCTCACCACCGAGGGGACAGTTCAATCAGCCCCAGCATTTT
CDR3 protein: CASSPPRGQFNQPQHF

V gene: TRBV7-2
D gene: NA
clone size: NA
CDR3 length: 12
J gene: TRBJ2-3
CDR3 DNA: TGTGCCAGCAGCCTCCGCACAGATACGCAGTATTTT
CDR3 protein: CASSLRTDTQYF

V gene: TRBV5-1
D gene: NA
clone size: NA
CDR3 length: 15
J gene: TRBJ2-7
CDR3 DNA: TGCGCCAGCAGCCCCGGCGGCAGTTTGATCTACGAGCAGTACTTC
CDR3 protein: CASSPGGSLIYEQYF

V gene: TRBV5-1
D gene: TRBD1
clone size: NA
CDR3 length: 15
J gene: TRBJ2-7
CDR3 DNA: TGCGCCAGCAGCTCCACCGGGACAGGTTCCTACGAGCAGTACTTC
CDR3 protein: CASSSTGTGSYEQYF

V gene: TRBV20-1
D gene: NA
clone size: NA
CDR3 length: 11
J gene: TRBJ2-7
CDR3 DNA: TGCAGTGCTAAAACGGCGGGGACTTTGGGCTTC
CDR3 protein: CSAKTAGTLGF

V gene: TRBV6-1
D gene: NA
clone size: NA
CDR3 length: 12
J gene: TRBJ2-7
CDR3 DNA: TGTGCCAGCCGACAGATAAACTACGAGCAGTACTTC
CDR3 protein: CASRQINYEQYF

V gene: TRBV6-5
D gene: TRBD1
clone size: NA
CDR3 length: 15
J gene: TRBJ1-2
CDR3 DNA: TGTGCCAGCAGTCCGTCTGGGCAGGGGGAATATGGCTACACCTTC
CDR3 protein: CASSPSGQGEYGYTF

V gene: TRBV19
D gene: NA
clone size: medium-sized
CDR3 length: 15
J gene: TRBJ2-7
CDR3 DNA: TGTGCCAGTAGCCCTGGGGGCGGGAGACGCTTCGAGCAGTACTTC
CDR3 protein: CASSPGGGRRFEQYF

V gene: TRBV5-4
D gene: TRBD2
clone size: NA
CDR3 length: 20
J gene: TRBJ2-7
CDR3 DNA: TGTGCCAGCAGCTCGCCTTCTCCGGGACTAGCGGGAGGAACCTCCTACGAGCAGTACTTC
CDR3 protein: CASSSPSPGLAGGTSYEQYF

V gene: TRBV28
D gene: TRBD2
clone size: once
CDR3 length: 17
J gene: TRBJ2-7
CDR3 DNA: TGTGCCAGCAGTTCTCCCCCATTAGCGGGAGTTGTGTACGAGCAGTACTTC
CDR3 protein: CASSSPPLAGVVYEQYF

V gene: TRBV18
D gene: NA
clone size: NA
CDR3 length: 16
J gene: TRBJ2-2
CDR3 DNA: TGTGCCAGCTCACCACCACAGGGTGTTAACACCGGGGAGCTGTTTTTT
CDR3 protein: CASSPPQGVNTGELFF

V gene: TRBV28
D gene: TRBD1
clone size: few
CDR3 length: 15
J gene: TRBJ1-2
CDR3 DNA: TGTGCCAGCAGGTCCCCCTCCGGGACAGGGATTGGCTACACCTTC
CDR3 protein: CASRSPSGTGIGYTF

V gene: TRBV5-4
D gene: NA
clone size: NA
CDR3 length: 14
J gene: TRBJ1-2
CDR3 DNA: TGTGCCAGCAGCTTGCAGGGTAGATACTATGGCTACACCTTC
CDR3 protein: CASSLQGRYYGYTF

V gene: TRBV29-1
D gene: NA
clone size: few
CDR3 length: 12
J gene: TRBJ1-1
CDR3 DNA: TGCAGCGGAACAGGGCTCGGCACTGAAGCTTTCTTT
CDR3 protein: CSGTGLGTEAFF

V gene: TRBV19
D gene: TRBD1
clone size: NA
CDR3 length: 12
J gene: TRBJ1-2
CDR3 DNA: TGTGCCAGCAGGGACAGGATGAATGGCTACACCTTC
CDR3 protein: CASRDRMNGYTF

V gene: TRBV5-1
D gene: TRBD2
clone size: once
CDR3 length: 15
J gene: TRBJ2-1
CDR3 DNA: TGCGCCAGCAGGTCTGCCGCGGGAGACTACAATGAGCAGTTCTTC
CDR3 protein: CASRSAAGDYNEQFF

V gene: TRBV2
D gene: NA
clone size: few
CDR3 length: 15
J gene: TRBJ1-2
CDR3 DNA: TGTGCCAGCAGTGAAGAGGAGGGAGGTATCCGTGGCTACACCTTC
CDR3 protein: CASSEEEGGIRGYTF